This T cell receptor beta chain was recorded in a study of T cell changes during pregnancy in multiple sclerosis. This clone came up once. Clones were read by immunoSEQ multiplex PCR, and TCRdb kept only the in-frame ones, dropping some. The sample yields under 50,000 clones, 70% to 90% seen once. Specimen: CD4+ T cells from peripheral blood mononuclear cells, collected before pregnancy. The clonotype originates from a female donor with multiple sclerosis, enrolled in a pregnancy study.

The CDR3 is CASSETGGGGYTF. CDR3 sequence (DNA): TGTGCCAGCAGTGAAACGGGAGGAGGTGGCTACACCTTC. This chain connects TRBV2 to TRBJ1-2; D gene uncertain. Trimming left V 2 bases short and J 7 bases short, with 11 bases between. Germline V gene lookup returns CDR1 SNHLY and CDR2 FYNNEI. The CDR3 runs to 13 residues.